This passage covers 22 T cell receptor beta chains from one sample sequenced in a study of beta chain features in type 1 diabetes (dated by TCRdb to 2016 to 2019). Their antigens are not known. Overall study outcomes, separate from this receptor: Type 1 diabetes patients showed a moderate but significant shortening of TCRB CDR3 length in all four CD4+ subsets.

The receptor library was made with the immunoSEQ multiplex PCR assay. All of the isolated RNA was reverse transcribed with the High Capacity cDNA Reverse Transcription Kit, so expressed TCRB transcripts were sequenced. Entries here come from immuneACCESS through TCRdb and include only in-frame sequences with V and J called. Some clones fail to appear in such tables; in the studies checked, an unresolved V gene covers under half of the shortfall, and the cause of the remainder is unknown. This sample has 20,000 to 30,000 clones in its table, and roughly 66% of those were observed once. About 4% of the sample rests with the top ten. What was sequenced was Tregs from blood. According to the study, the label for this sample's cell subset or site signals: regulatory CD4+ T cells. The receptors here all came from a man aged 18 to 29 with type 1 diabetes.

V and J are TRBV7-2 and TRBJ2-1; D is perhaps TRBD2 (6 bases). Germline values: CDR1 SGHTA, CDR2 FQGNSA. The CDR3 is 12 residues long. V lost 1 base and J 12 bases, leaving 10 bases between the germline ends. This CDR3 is CASSLVRGGQFF. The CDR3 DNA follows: TGTGCCAGCAGCTTAGTCCGGGGAGGGCAGTTCTTC. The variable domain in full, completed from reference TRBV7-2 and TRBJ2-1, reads GAGVSQSPSNKVTEKGKDVELRCDPISGHTALYWYRQSLGQGLEFLIYFQGNSAPDKSGLPSDRFSAERTGGSVSTLTIQRTQQEDSAVYLCASSLVRGGQFFGPGTRLTVL.

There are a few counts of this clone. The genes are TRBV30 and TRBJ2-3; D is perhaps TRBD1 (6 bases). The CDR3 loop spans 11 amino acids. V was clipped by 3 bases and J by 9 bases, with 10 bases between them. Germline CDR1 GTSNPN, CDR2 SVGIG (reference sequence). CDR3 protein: CAWRDRTTQYF. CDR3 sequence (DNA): TGTGCCTGGAGGGACAGAACAACGCAGTATTTT.

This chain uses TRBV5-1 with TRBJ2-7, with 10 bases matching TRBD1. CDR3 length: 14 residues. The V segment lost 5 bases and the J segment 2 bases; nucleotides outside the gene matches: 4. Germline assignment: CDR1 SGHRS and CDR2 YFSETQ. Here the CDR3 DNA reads TGCGCCAGCAGTTGGGACAGGGGCGCCTACGAGCAGTACTTC. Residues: CASSWDRGAYEQYF. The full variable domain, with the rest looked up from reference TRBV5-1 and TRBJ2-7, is KAGVTQTPRYLIKTRGQQVTLSCSPISGHRSVSWYQQTPGQGLQFLFEYFSETQRNKGNFPGRFSGRQFSNSRSEMNVSTLELGDSALYLCASSWDRGAYEQYFGPGTRLTVT.

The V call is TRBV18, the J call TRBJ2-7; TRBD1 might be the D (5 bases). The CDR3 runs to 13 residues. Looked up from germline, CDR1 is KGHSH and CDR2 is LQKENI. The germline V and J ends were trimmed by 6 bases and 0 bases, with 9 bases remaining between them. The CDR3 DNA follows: TGTGCCAGCTCGAGTGACAGCTCCTACGAGCAGTACTTC. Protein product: CASSSDSSYEQYF.

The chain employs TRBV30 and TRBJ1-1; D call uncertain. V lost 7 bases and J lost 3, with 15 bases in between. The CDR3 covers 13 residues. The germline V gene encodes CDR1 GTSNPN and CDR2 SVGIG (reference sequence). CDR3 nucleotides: TGTGCCTCCCTAGCCTCAGATCACACTGAAGCTTTCTTT. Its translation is CASLASDHTEAFF.

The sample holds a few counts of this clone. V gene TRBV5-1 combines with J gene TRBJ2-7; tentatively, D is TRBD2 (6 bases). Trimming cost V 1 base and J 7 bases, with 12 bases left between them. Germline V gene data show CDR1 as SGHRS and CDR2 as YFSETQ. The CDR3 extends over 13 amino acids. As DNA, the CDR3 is TGCGCCAGCAGCTTGCCGGGGGTGGCGGAGCAGTACTTC. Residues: CASSLPGVAEQYF.

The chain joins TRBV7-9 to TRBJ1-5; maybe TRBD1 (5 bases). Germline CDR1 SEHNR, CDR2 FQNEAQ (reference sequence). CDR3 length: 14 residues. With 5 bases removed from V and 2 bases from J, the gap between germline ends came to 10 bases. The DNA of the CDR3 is TGTGCCAGCAGCCCTCGGGGGGGCAATCAGCCCCAGCATTTT. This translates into CASSPRGGNQPQHF.

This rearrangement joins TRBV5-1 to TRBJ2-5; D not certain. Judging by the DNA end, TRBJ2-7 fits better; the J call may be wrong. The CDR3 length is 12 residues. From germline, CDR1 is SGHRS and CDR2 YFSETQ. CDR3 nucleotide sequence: TGCGCCAGCAGCTCGCTTAACTACGAGCAGTACTTC. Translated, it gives CASSSLNYEQYF.

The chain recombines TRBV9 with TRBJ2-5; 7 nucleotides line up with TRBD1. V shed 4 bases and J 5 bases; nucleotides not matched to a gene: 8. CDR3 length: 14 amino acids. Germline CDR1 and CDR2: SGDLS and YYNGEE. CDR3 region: CASSPLGTVETQYF. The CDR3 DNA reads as TGTGCCAGCAGCCCACTAGGGACAGTGGAGACCCAGTACTTC.

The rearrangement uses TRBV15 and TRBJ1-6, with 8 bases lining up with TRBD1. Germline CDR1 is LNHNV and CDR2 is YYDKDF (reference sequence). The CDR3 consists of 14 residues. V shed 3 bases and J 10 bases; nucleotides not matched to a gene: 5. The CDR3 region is CATSRARGRSPLHF. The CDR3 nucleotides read TGTGCCACCAGCAGGGCCAGGGGGCGATCACCCCTCCACTTT.

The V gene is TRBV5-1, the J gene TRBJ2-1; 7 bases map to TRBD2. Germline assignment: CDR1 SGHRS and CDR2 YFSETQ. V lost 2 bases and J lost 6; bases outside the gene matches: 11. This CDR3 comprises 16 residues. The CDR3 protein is CASSFNPGLLANEQFF. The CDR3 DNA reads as TGCGCCAGCAGCTTCAATCCGGGACTACTAGCCAATGAGCAGTTCTTC.

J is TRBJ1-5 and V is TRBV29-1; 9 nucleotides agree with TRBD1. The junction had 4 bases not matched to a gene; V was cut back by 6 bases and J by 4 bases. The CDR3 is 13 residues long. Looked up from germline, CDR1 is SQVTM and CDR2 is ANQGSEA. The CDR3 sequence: CSVVGQGNQPQHF. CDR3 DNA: TGCAGCGTGGTGGGACAGGGAAATCAGCCCCAGCATTTT.

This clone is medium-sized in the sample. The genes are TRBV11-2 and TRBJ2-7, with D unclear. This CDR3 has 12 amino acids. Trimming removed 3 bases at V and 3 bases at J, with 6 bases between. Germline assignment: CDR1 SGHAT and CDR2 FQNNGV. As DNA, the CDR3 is TGTGCCAGCAGCTTTTTAAACTACGAGCAGTACTTC. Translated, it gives CASSFLNYEQYF.

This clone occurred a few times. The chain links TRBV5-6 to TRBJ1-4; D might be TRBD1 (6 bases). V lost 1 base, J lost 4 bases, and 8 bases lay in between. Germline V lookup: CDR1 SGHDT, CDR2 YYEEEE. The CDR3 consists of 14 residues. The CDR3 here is CASSLRGINEKLFF. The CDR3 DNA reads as TGTGCCAGCAGCTTGAGGGGGATTAATGAAAAACTGTTTTTT.

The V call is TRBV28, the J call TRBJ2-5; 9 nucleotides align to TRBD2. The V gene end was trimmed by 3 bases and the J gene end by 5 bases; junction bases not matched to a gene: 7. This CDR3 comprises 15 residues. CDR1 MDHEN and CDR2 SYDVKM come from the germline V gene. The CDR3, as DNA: TGTGCCAGCAGTTTGTCGGCGGGGGGGCGGGAGACCCAGTACTTC. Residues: CASSLSAGGRETQYF.

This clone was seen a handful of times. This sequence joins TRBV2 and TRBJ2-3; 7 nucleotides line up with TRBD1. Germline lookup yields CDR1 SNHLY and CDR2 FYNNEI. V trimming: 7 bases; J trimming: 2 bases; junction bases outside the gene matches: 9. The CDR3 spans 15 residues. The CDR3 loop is CASTQTTGATDTQYF. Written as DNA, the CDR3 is TGTGCCAGCACCCAGACCACAGGGGCCACAGATACGCAGTATTTT.

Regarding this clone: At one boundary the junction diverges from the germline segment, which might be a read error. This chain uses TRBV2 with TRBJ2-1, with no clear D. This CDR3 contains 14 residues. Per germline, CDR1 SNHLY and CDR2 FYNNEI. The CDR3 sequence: CATSFVAMYNEQFF. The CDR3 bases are TGTGCCACCAGTTTTGTTGCGATGTACAATGAGCAGTTCTTC. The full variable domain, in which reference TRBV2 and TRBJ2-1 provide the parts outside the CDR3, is EPEVTQTPSHQVTQMGQEVILRCVPISNHLYFYWYRQILGQKVEFLVSFYNNEISEKSEIFDDQFSVERPDGSNFTLKIRSTKLEDSAMYFCATSFVAMYNEQFFGPGTRLTVL.

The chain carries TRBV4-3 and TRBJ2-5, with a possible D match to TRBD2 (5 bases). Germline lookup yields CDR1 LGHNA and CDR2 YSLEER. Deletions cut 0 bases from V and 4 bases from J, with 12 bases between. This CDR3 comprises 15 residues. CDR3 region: CASSQELGRVETQYF. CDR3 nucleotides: TGCGCCAGCAGCCAAGAGCTGGGGAGAGTAGAGACCCAGTACTTC.

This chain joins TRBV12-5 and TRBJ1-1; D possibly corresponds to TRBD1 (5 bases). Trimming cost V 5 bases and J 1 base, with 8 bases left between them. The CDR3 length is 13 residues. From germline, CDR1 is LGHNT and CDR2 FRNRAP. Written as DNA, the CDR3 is TGTGCTAGTGGTCCCCAGGGGAACACTGAAGCTTTCTTT. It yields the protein CASGPQGNTEAFF.

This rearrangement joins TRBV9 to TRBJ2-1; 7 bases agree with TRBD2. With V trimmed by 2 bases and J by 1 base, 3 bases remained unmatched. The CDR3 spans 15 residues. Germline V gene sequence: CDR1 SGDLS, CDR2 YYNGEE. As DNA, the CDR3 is TGTGCCAGCAGCGTCGGTAGCGGGTCCTACAATGAGCAGTTCTTC. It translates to CASSVGSGSYNEQFF.

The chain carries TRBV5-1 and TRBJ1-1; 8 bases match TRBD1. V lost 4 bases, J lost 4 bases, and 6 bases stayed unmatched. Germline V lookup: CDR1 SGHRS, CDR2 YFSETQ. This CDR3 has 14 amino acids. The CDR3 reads CASSDDRGRTEAFF. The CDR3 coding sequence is TGCGCCAGCAGCGATGACAGGGGTCGCACTGAAGCTTTCTTT.

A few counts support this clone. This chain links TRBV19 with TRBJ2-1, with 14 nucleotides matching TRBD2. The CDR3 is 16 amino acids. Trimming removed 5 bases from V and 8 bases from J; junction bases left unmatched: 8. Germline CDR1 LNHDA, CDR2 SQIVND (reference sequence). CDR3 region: CASSRTSGRWSDEQFF. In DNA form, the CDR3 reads TGTGCCAGTAGTCGGACTAGCGGGAGGTGGAGTGATGAGCAGTTCTTC.